These 21 T cell receptor beta chains share one sample of origin, sequenced in a study of Graves' ophthalmopathy and Graves' hyperthyroidism. RNA transcripts provided the template for amplifying TCR beta CDR3 regions. First-round RT-PCR used HTBI primers; second-round multiplex PCR followed. TCRdb re-analysed the multiplex PCR reads in MiXCR, keeping a single row per CDR3 protein. The sample contains under 400,000 distinct CDR3 sequences, roughly a sixth of which appear only once. Sequences were obtained from peripheral blood. Every receptor here comes from an adult man with Graves' ophthalmopathy.

This clonotype was picked up many times. The rearrangement links TRBV6-5 to TRBJ2-2; 8 bases match TRBD2. Germline values: CDR1 MNHEY, CDR2 SVGAGI. The V gene end was trimmed by 7 bases and the J gene end by 5 bases; junction bases not matched to a gene: 9. The CDR3 runs 15 residues. The CDR3 loop is CASMGWAGGTGELFF. Here the CDR3 DNA reads TGTGCCAGCATGGGGTGGGCGGGAGGAACCGGGGAGCTGTTTTTT.

Ten or more counts support this clonotype. The chain combines TRBV6-6 with TRBJ2-4; D could derive from TRBD1 or TRBD2 (5 bases each). Deletions cut 0 bases from V and 8 bases from J, with 5 bases between. This CDR3 region has 12 residues. From germline, CDR1 is MNHNY and CDR2 SVGAGI (reference sequence). CDR3 DNA: TGTGCCAGCAGTTACTCGGGGGACATTCAGTACTTC. This translates into CASSYSGDIQYF.

This clonotype was recorded only once. This sequence joins TRBV7-2 and TRBJ1-6; D is unresolved. Germline V gives CDR1 SGHTA, CDR2 FQGNSA. This CDR3 has 14 amino acids. Trimming removed 4 bases at V and 9 bases at J, with 13 bases between. For the CDR3, the DNA is TGTGCCAGCAGCTGGAGGAGTGAGAGTTCACCCCTCCACTTT. Protein product: CASSWRSESSPLHF.

V usage is TRBV6-2 or TRBV6-3 and J usage is TRBJ2-7; TRBD2 is a possible D gene (6 bases). CDR1 is MNHEY, CDR2 SVGEGT, per germline. CDR3 length equals 16 residues. Trimming left V 5 bases short and J 0 bases short, with 17 bases between. The CDR3 loop reads CASSPETGTYSYEQYF. CDR3 DNA: TGTGCCAGCAGTCCGGAAACCGGGACTTACTCCTACGAGCAGTACTTC.

This clonotype was observed a handful of times. This chain uses TRBV2 with TRBJ1-1, with D possibly being TRBD1 (6 bases). The CDR3 consists of 15 residues. CDR1 is SNHLY and CDR2 is FYNNEI in the germline V gene. V gave up 8 bases and J gave up 0 bases, with 16 bases separating them. The CDR3 loop reads CASRGGRFMNTEAFF. CDR3 nucleotide sequence: TGTGCCAGCCGGGGGGGCAGATTCATGAACACTGAAGCTTTCTTT.

This sequence joins TRBV28 and TRBJ2-5; 8 positions match TRBD2. V gave up 8 bases and J gave up 4 bases; unmatched junction bases: 9. Germline lookup yields CDR1 MDHEN and CDR2 SYDVKM. The CDR3 sequence is 14 residues long. CDR3 nucleotide sequence: TGTGCCAGCCGCTCCACGGGAGGGGGAGAGACCCAGTACTTC. Its translation is CASRSTGGGETQYF.

This clonotype was counted at least ten times. CDR3 residues: CASSISTGYNSPLHF. Here the CDR3 DNA reads TGTGCCAGTAGTATTTCGACAGGGTATAATTCACCCCTCCACTTT. V and J are TRBV19 and TRBJ1-6; 7 nucleotides match TRBD1. Germline values: CDR1 LNHDA, CDR2 SQIVND (reference sequence). V trimming: 3 bases; J trimming: 4 bases; junction bases outside the gene matches: 3. The CDR3 sequence is 15 residues long.

This clonotype was found many times. The rearrangement joins TRBV5-1 to TRBJ1-6; tentatively, D is TRBD1 (5 bases). This CDR3 spans 15 amino acids. V lost 0 bases to trimming and J lost 10 bases, with 14 bases between them. From germline, CDR1 is SGHRS and CDR2 YFSETQ. The chain's CDR3 is CASSLAGRAYSPLHF. DNA for the CDR3: TGCGCCAGCAGCTTGGCGGGCAGGGCATACTCACCCCTCCACTTT.

This clonotype was counted many times. The gene calls are TRBV6-1 and TRBJ1-1, with a possible D match to TRBD1 (5 bases). There are 16 residues in the CDR3. V was cut by 5 bases and J by 6 bases, with 22 bases left in between. Germline assignment: CDR1 MNHNS and CDR2 SASEGT. The CDR3 loop is CASSPRSGQGYAEAFF. In DNA, the CDR3 is TGTGCCAGCAGTCCTCGTAGCGGACAAGGGTACGCTGAAGCTTTCTTT.

Concerning this clonotype itself: A much larger clone sits a single nucleotide away, making a read error possible. The chain uses TRBV5-1 and TRBJ1-5; 7 nucleotides agree with TRBD1. CDR3 size: 15 residues. Germline CDR1 reads SGHRS; CDR2 reads YFSETQ. This CDR3 reads CAGSLAGQWDQPQHF. In nucleotides, the CDR3 is TGCGCCGGCAGCTTGGCGGGACAGTGGGATCAGCCCCAGCATTTT.

In its sample, this clonotype was seen many times. The chain is built from TRBV6-5 and TRBJ1-1; 9 bases are a match to TRBD1. CDR3 length: 14 amino acids. With V trimmed by 6 bases and J by 3 bases, 5 bases remained unmatched. Per the germline V gene, CDR1 is MNHEY and CDR2 is SVGAGI. Written as DNA, the CDR3 is TGTGCCAGCAGCCCAACAGGGGGCTACACTGAAGCTTTCTTT. Translation: CASSPTGGYTEAFF.

The gene calls are TRBV4-2 and TRBJ2-7; 11 bases fit TRBD1. The CDR3 has 14 amino acids. The germline V gene encodes CDR1 LGHNA and CDR2 YNFKEQ. V gave up 3 bases and J gave up 7 bases; unmatched junction bases: 5. The DNA of the CDR3 is TGTGCCAGCAGCCACGGACAGGGGGCGGGTGAGCAGTACTTC. Protein sequence: CASSHGQGAGEQYF.

The rearrangement joins TRBV12-5 to TRBJ2-5; perhaps TRBD1 as D (6 bases). The germline CDR1 and CDR2 sequences are LGHNT and FRNRAP. The CDR3 length is 13 residues. Trimming pared 7 bases from V and 2 bases from J, leaving 11 bases between. CDR3 region: CASATDRQETQYF. The CDR3 nucleotides read TGTGCTAGTGCCACGGACAGACAAGAGACCCAGTACTTC.

J is TRBJ2-5 and V is TRBV5-1; TRBD2 is a possible D gene (5 bases). The CDR3 runs 14 residues. Trimming left V 0 bases short and J 5 bases short, with 11 bases between. CDR1 is SGHRS and CDR2 is YFSETQ in the germline V gene. The CDR3 DNA reads TGCGCCAGCAGCTTGGGAGGGCCTCGGGAGACCCAGTACTTC. Amino acids: CASSLGGPRETQYF.

This clonotype showed up many times. A read error may be the cause here, since a much bigger clone is one base away. Written as DNA, the CDR3 is TGTGCCAGCAGCTTCTCTAGACACGAGACCCAGTACTTC. It is translated as CASSFSRHETQYF. The chain recombines TRBV7-3 with TRBJ2-5; D is uncertain. The CDR3 spans 13 residues. V was clipped by 3 bases and J by 5 bases, with 10 bases between them. The V gene's germline CDR1 is SGHTA and CDR2 FQGTGA. The full variable domain, rest sourced from reference TRBV7-3 and TRBJ2-5, is GAGVSQTPSNKVTEKGKYVELRCDPISGHTALYWYRQSLGQGPEFLIYFQGTGAADDSGLPNDRFFAVRPEGSVSTLKIQRTERGDSAVYLCASSFSRHETQYFGPGTRLLVL.

This clonotype is a singleton in its sample. Its ends do not fully match the called genes, so a read error is possible. The chain links TRBV6-1 to TRBJ1-1; D ambiguous. Germline CDR1 MNHNS, CDR2 SASEGT. The CDR3 sequence is 15 residues long. CDR3 DNA sequence: TGTGCCAGCAGTGATGGCTCTCCCGAGAACACTGAAGCTCTCTTT. Translating gives CASSDGSPENTEALF.

At least ten counts were recorded for this clonotype. At one end the junction does not follow the germline gene, possibly because of a read error. The V and J genes are TRBV10-3 and TRBJ1-5; D not certain. Germline CDR1 is ENHRY and CDR2 is SYGVKD. The CDR3 is 16 residues long. The CDR3 nucleotides are TGTGCCACCCTTTTATCGGCCGAGCCTAGCAATCAGCCCCGGCATTTT. Residues: CATLLSAEPSNQPRHF.

This clonotype was detected ten times or more. The chain carries TRBV4-3 and TRBJ1-6; 8 bases agree with TRBD1. Germline CDR1 LGHNA, CDR2 YSLEER. V was pared by 2 bases and J by 14 bases, with 11 bases of the junction left unmatched. The CDR3 runs to 15 residues. This chain's CDR3 is CASSQRGQGGRALHF. CDR3 nucleotide sequence: TGCGCCAGCAGCCAACGCGGACAGGGAGGGAGGGCCCTCCACTTT.

This clonotype appeared many times. V usage is TRBV28 and J usage is TRBJ1-2, with a weak D call TRBD1 (6 bases). CDR1 and CDR2 from the germline V gene are MDHEN and SYDVKM. V was cut by 2 bases and J by 5 bases, with 6 bases left in between. CDR3 size: 12 residues. The CDR3 coding sequence is TGTGCCAGCAGTTTAACAGGGTATGGCTACACCTTC. As protein: CASSLTGYGYTF.

The chain uses TRBV2 and TRBJ1-5, with D possibly matching TRBD1 (5 bases). Germline-derived CDR1 and CDR2 are SNHLY and FYNNEI. Trimming shortened V by 5 bases and J by 7 bases, and 15 bases separated the two germline ends. This CDR3 spans 14 amino acids. The CDR3 nucleotides are TGTGCCAGCAGTAGGCAGGGAATTCAACAGCCCCAGCATTTT. Encoded protein: CASSRQGIQQPQHF.

This clonotype was seen ten or more times. The rearrangement uses TRBV20-1 and TRBJ1-1, with 7 bases aligning to TRBD1. The J segment lost 5 bases and the V segment lost 6 bases, leaving 9 bases of the junction unmatched. The CDR3 spans 13 residues. Germline lookup yields CDR1 DFQATT and CDR2 SNEGSKA (reference sequence). In nucleotides, the CDR3 is TGCAGTGCCAAGACAGGGAGATATACTGAAGCTTTCTTT. Translating gives CSAKTGRYTEAFF.